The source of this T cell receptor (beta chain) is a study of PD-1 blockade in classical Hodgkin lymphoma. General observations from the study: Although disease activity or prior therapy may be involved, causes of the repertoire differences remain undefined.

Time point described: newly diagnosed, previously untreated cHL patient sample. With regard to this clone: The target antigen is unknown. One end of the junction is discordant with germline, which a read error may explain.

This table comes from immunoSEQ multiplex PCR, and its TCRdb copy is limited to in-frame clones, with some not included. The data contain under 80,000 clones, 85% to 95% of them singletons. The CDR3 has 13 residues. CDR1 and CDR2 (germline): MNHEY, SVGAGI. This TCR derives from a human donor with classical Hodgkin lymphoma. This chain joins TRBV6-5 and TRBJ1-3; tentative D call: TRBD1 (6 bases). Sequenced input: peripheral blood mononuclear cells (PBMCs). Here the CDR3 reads CASSYSGAGPRNF. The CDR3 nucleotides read TGTGCCAGCAGTTACTCGGGGGCGGGGCCAAGGAATTTT.